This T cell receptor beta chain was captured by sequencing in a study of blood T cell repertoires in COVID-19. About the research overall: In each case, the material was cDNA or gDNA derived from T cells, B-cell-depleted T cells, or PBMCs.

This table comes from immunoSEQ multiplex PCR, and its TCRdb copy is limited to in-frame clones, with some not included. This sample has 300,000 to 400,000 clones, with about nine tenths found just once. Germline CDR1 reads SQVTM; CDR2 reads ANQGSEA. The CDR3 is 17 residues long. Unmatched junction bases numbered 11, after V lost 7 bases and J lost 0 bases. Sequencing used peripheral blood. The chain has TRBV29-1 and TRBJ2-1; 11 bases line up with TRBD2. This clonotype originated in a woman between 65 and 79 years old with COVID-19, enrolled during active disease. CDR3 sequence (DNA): TGCAGCGGGGTAGGGGCTAGCGGGGGGAGCTCCTACAATGAGCAGTTCTTC. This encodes CSGVGASGGSSYNEQFF.